Sequencing of this TCR beta chain was carried out in a study of cytomegalovirus exposure and HLA in healthy donors. Study-wide context: An early data release held 80 million or so unique TCRs from HLA-typed donors. Of the donors genotyped, several hundred in all, about 80% fell in the Caucasian-associated ancestry cluster.

PCR employed 60 Vbeta and 13 Jbeta primers. Only in-frame clones appear in the TCRdb table, and some are missing; sequencing was by immunoSEQ multiplex PCR. Among around 110,000 clones listed, 65% to 80% were seen once. The TCR was taken from a woman in her fifties or sixties in good health and CMV-seropositive. The sequencing sample was made of PBMCs.

The CDR3 here is CASSPRQGTYEQYF. CDR3 DNA sequence: TGTGCCAGCAGCCCCCGACAGGGCACCTACGAGCAGTACTTC. The genes are TRBV9 and TRBJ2-7, with TRBD1 identical over 7 bases. The CDR3 has 14 residues. Germline V gene data show CDR1 as SGDLS and CDR2 as YYNGEE. Unmatched junction bases numbered 6, after V lost 4 bases and J lost 2 bases.